This T cell receptor (beta chain) was obtained from a study of blood T cell repertoires in COVID-19. Study background: From T cells, B-cell-depleted T cells, or PBMCs came the material, which was cDNA or gDNA.

Looked up from germline, CDR1 is ENHRY and CDR2 is SYGVKD. V shed 5 bases, J shed 4 bases, and the junction held 7 bases outside the gene matches. This CDR3 is 15 amino acids long. One Seattle source followed patients from active infection through their disease course. TCRdb's table, derived via immunoSEQ multiplex PCR, lists solely in-frame clones and lacks some. The sample records under 75,000 clones, almost 85% being singletons. The sequence was collected from a man in his sixties with COVID-19, enrolled during active disease. The chain carries TRBV10-3 and TRBJ2-7; TRBD2 agrees at 11 bases. The sequenced sample consisted of peripheral blood. The CDR3 reads CAISSLAGGRYEQYF. CDR3 DNA: TGTGCCATCAGTTCCCTAGCGGGAGGCCGATACGAGCAGTACTTC.